Here is one T cell receptor beta chain with its context. This clonotype was observed at least ten times. The clone's antigen remains unknown. Per-base quality was not reported, and no clone a single base away is much larger than it. CDR1 and CDR2, looked up from the germline V gene (reference sequence), are DFQATT and SNEGSKA. The CDR3 runs 15 amino acids, cysteine and phenylalanine included. Solely the CDR3 DNA is kept, with 45 bases framed from the first base. Cut back by 1 base and 3 bases, the V and J ends lie 16 bases apart. TCRdb records Illumina NovaSeq 6000 as the sequencer. Synthesis of TCR cDNA relied on 5'RACE template switching, a step that introduced a universal primer site along with unique molecular identifiers. Priming of cDNA synthesis was performed from both the TCR alpha and TCR beta constant segments. Two PCR steps were used to amplify libraries, with sample barcodes and sequencing adapters being added in the second step. Libraries were sequenced on Illumina HiSeq 2500 (2x100 bp) or NovaSeq (2x150 bp). Per the original workflow: MIGEC handled demultiplexing of reads and collapsing into UMI consensus sequences, while MiXCR performed V(D)J alignment. Using edgeR on replicate PBMC samples, clonotypes were called vaccine-responding if FDR was below 0.01 and the log2 fold change was above 5 up to day 15. CD4 or CD8 identity was assigned to each bulk clonotype according to whether the clonotype was present at higher abundance in the sequenced CD4 repertoire or the sequenced CD8 repertoire. The raw public data were reprocessed by TCRdb itself: fastp quality trimming at Q25, MiXCR clonotype calling, in-frame beta chains only. Each entry is one CDR3 protein sequence, shown with its most common DNA and genes. These V and J calls rely on TCRdb rather than the paper's analysis. The sample profile shows about 240,000 distinct CDR3 sequences; 3.6% of them were found once. Around 20% of the sample rests with the top ten.

This entry is derived from a study of T cells after yellow fever vaccination (dated by TCRdb to about 2019). About the study as a whole: The SMART-Seq v4 Ultra Low Input RNA kit was used to prepare libraries from fractions with low cell numbers. To follow T-cell clones before and after both primary and booster YFV17D yellow fever vaccination, bulk TCR alpha and beta repertoires underwent longitudinal sequencing. Two healthy male donors, one aged 18 to 30 and one aged 30 to 40 years, were included in the cohort. Blood samples were taken at several timepoints before and after primary and secondary immunization, and bulk PBMC replicates and cell subsets were isolated. Results and caveats for the whole study, not just this receptor: A small fraction of clonotypes appeared in both the CD4 and CD8 compartments, likely as a result of convergent recombination. The secondary T-cell response was found to be weaker but faster than the primary response, with a peak reached on day 5 rather than on day 15. The study included only two donors, which limits how far the findings can be generalized. After the booster, most clones that had expanded after primary vaccination were detected again (about 95% of CD4 and around nine tenths of CD8), suggesting broad maintenance of memory. Computational filtering was needed because FACS-sorted repertoires could contain abundant contaminating clonotypes from the bulk population.

The treatment or condition label, as the study defines it: live attenuated yellow fever vaccine strain. Two biological replicates of bulk PBMCs were collected at each blood-draw timepoint. PBMCs were isolated from peripheral blood using a standard Ficoll-Paque protocol. TriZol was used to extract RNA from bulk PBMCs, CD4 and CD8 fractions, and dextramer-positive and dextramer-negative fractions. The chain is encoded by TRBV20-1 joined to TRBJ2-7; TRBD1 is possibly the D segment (6 matching bases). The sequence was obtained from a young man who received the YFV17D yellow fever vaccine. Sequencing used PBMCs, obtained 15 days after the yellow fever booster vaccination. CDR3 protein: CSARARGGRYYEQYF. The nucleotides are TGCAGTGCTAGAGCTCGTGGGGGCCGCTACTACGAGCAGTACTTC.